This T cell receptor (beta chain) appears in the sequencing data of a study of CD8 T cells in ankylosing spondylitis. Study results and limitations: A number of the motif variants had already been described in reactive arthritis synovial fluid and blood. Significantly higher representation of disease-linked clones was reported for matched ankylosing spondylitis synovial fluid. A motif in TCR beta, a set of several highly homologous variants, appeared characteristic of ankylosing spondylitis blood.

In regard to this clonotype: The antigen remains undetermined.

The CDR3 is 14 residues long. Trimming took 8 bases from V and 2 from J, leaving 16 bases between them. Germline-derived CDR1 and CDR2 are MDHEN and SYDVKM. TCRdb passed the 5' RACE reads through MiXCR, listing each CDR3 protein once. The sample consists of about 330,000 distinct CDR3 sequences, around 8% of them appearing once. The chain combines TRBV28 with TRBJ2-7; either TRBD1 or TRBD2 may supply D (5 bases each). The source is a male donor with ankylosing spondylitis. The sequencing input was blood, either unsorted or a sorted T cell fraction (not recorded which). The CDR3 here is CASVRDSGPYEQYF. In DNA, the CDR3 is TGTGCCAGCGTCCGAGACAGCGGACCCTACGAGCAGTACTTC.